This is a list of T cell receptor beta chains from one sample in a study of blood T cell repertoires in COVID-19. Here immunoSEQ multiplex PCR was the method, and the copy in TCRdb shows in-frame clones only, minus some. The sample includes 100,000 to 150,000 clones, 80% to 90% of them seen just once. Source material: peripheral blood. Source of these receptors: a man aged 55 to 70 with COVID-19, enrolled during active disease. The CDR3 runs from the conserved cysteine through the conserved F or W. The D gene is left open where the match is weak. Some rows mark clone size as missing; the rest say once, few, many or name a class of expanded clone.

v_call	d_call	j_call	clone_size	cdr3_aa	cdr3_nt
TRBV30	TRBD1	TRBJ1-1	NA	CAWSVKKGAAFF	TGTGCCTGGAGTGTAAAGAAGGGGGCGGCTTTCTTT
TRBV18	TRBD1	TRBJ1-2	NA	CASSPRQGVDYGYTF	TGTGCCAGCTCACCACGACAGGGGGTAGACTATGGCTACACCTTC
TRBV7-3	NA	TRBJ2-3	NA	CASSSVGTFASTDTQYF	TGTGCCAGCAGCTCTGTTGGGACTTTTGCTAGCACAGATACGCAGTATTTT
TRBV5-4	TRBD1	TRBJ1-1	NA	CASRAGTGRTNTEAFF	TGTGCCAGCAGGGCCGGGACAGGGCGGACGAACACTGAAGCTTTCTTT
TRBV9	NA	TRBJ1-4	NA	CASSPTVTGEKLFF	TGTGCCAGCAGCCCTACAGTAACGGGGGAAAAACTGTTTTTT
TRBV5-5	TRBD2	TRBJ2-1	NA	CASSLAGTNNEQFF	TGTGCCAGCAGCTTGGCCGGGACTAACAATGAGCAGTTCTTC
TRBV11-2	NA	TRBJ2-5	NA	CASSLDPSGPQYF	TGTGCCAGCAGCCTAGACCCTAGTGGCCCCCAGTACTTC
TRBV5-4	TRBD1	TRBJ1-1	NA	CASSLTGATEAFF	TGTGCCAGCAGCTTGACAGGGGCCACTGAAGCTTTCTTT
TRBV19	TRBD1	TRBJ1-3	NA	CASSILPGQYSGNTIYF	TGTGCCAGTAGTATTCTGCCGGGACAGTACTCTGGAAACACCATATATTTT
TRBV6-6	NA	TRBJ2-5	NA	CASTYGDQETQYF	TGTGCCAGCACCTACGGGGACCAAGAGACCCAGTACTTC
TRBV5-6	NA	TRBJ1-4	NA	CASSFGREDEKLFF	TGTGCCAGCAGCTTTGGCAGGGAGGATGAAAAACTGTTTTTT
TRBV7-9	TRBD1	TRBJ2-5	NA	CASSPRQGETQYF	TGTGCCAGCAGCCCCCGACAGGGAGAGACCCAGTACTTC
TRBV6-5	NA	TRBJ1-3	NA	CASNPTAPSWNTIYF	TGTGCCAGCAACCCGACAGCCCCGAGCTGGAACACCATATATTTT
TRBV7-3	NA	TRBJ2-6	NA	CASSLGLSGANVLTF	TGTGCCAGCAGCTTAGGCCTCTCTGGGGCCAACGTCCTGACTTTC
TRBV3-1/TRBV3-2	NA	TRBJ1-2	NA	CASSQTYGYTF	TGTGCCAGCAGCCAAACTTATGGCTACACCTTC
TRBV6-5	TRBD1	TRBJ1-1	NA	CASSYGTGPGLGF	TGTGCCAGCAGTTATGGGACAGGCCCTGGGCTGGGATTT
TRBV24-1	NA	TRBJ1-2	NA	CATSDPHGDGYTF	TGTGCCACCAGTGATCCACATGGAGATGGCTACACCTTC
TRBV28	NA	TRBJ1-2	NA	CASQQGVDGYTF	TGTGCCAGCCAACAGGGAGTCGACGGCTACACCTTC
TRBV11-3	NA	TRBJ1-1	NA	CASSRGANTEAFF	TGTGCCAGCAGCCGAGGAGCGAACACTGAAGCTTTCTTT
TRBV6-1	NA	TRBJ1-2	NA	CASSEAAGEYGGYTF	TGTGCCAGCAGTGAAGCGGCAGGGGAGTATGGTGGCTACACCTTC
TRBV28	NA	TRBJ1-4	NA	CASSPPLGTTNEKLFF	TGTGCCAGCAGCCCTCCACTAGGAACAACTAATGAAAAACTGTTTTTT
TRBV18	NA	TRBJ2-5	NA	CASSLNSGQETQYF	TGTGCCAGCTCACTAAATTCGGGTCAAGAGACCCAGTACTTC
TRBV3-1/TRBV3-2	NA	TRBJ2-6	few	CASSQGRVPGANVLTF	TGTGCCAGCAGCCAGGGCAGGGTCCCTGGGGCCAACGTCCTGACTTTC
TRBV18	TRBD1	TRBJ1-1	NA	CASSPGTGAEAFF	TGTGCCAGCTCACCCGGGACAGGGGCTGAAGCTTTCTTT
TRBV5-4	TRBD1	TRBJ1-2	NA	CASSLEGTGYDYGYTF	TGTGCCAGCAGCTTGGAGGGGACAGGGTACGACTATGGCTACACCTTC
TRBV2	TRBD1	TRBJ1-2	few	CASSESGTGGYGYTF	TGTGCCAGCAGTGAATCGGGGACAGGGGGCTATGGCTACACCTTC
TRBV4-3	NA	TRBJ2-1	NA	CASSQDPGVSYNEQFF	TGCGCCAGCAGCCAAGATCCAGGGGTTTCCTACAATGAGCAGTTCTTC